The source of this TCR beta chain is a study of blood T cell repertoires in COVID-19. Study background: The United States, Italy and Spain supplied acute and convalescent COVID-19 samples. Nucleic acid was either cDNA or gDNA, and it came from T cells, B-cell-depleted T cells, or PBMCs.

This clone was observed once. V trimming: 6 bases; J trimming: 5 bases; junction bases outside the gene matches: 12. CDR3 size: 15 residues. The germline V gene has CDR1 MNHEY and CDR2 SMNVEV (reference sequence). The repertoire was sequenced with immunoSEQ multiplex PCR; TCRdb's copy has only in-frame clones and lacks some. The table records about 110,000 clones, 70% to 90% of them present only once. The sample consisted of peripheral blood. This rearrangement joins TRBV27 to TRBJ1-2; 7 bases line up with TRBD1. The source is a man aged 40-55 years with active or convalescent COVID-19. DNA for the CDR3: TGTGCCAGCAGCTCATTGGACAGGAGGCTGTATGGCTACACCTTC. This encodes CASSSLDRRLYGYTF.